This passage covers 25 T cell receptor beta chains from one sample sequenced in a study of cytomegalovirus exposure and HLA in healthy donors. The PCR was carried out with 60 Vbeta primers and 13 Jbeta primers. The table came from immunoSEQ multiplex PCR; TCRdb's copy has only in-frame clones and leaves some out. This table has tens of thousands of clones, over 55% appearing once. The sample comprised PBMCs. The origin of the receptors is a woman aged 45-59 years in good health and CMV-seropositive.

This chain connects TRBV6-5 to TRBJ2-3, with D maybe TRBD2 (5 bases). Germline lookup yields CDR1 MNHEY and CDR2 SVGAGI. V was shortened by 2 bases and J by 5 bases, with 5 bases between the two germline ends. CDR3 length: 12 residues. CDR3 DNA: TGTGCCAGCAGTTACAGCGGAGATACGCAGTATTTT. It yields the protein CASSYSGDTQYF.

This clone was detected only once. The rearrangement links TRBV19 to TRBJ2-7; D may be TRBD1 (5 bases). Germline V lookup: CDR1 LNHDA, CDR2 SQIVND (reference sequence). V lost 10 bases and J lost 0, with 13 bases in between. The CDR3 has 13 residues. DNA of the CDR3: TGTGCCACCTCAGGGCGCGTCTCCTACGAGCAGTACTTC. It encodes CATSGRVSYEQYF.

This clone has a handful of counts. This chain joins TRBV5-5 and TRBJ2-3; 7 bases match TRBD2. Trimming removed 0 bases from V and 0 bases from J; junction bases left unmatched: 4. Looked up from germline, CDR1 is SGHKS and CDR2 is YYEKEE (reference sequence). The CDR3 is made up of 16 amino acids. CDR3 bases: TGTGCCAGCAGCTTGGATAGCGGGTTTAGCACAGATACGCAGTATTTT. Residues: CASSLDSGFSTDTQYF.

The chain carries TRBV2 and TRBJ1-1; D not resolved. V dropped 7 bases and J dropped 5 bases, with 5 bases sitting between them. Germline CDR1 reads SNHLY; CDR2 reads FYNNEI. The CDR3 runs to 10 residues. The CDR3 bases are TGTGCCAGCACACAGACTGAAGCTTTCTTT. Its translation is CASTQTEAFF.

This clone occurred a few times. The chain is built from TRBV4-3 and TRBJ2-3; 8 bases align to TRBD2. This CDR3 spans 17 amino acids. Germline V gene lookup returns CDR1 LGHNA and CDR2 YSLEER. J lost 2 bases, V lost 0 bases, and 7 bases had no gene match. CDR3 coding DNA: TGCGCCAGCAGCCAAGATCTGGATAGCGGGAACACAGATACGCAGTATTTT. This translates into CASSQDLDSGNTDTQYF.

CDR3 region: CASSPSRSLYEQYF. The CDR3 nucleotides are TGTGCCAGCAGCCCCTCCAGATCCCTTTACGAGCAGTACTTC. V usage is TRBV7-2 and J usage is TRBJ2-7; no clear D. This CDR3 is built from 14 residues. Looked up from germline, CDR1 is SGHTA and CDR2 is FQGNSA. Trimming cost V 5 bases and J 4 bases, with 15 bases left between them.

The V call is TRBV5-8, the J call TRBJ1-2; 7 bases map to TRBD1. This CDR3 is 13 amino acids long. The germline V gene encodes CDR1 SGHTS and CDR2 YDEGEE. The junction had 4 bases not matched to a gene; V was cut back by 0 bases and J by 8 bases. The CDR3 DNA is TGTGCCAGCAGCTTGGGGCAGGGGGACGGCTACACCTTC. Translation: CASSLGQGDGYTF.

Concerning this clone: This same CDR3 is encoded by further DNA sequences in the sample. CDR3 nucleotide sequence: TGCGCCAGCAGCTTGGGTAGCGGGGAGACCCAGTACTTC. It encodes CASSLGSGETQYF. The rearrangement uses TRBV5-1 and TRBJ2-5, with 7 bases matching TRBD2. V lost 0 bases to trimming and J lost 5 bases; unmatched junction nucleotides: 1. CDR1 is SGHRS, CDR2 YFSETQ, per germline. The CDR3 runs 13 residues.

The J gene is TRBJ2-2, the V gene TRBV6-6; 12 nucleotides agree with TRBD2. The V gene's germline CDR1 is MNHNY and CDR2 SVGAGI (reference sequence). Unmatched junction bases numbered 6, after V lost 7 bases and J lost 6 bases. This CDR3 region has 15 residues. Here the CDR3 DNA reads TGTGCCAGCACCCTAGCGGGGGGGCCATCCGGGGAGCTGTTTTTT. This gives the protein CASTLAGGPSGELFF.

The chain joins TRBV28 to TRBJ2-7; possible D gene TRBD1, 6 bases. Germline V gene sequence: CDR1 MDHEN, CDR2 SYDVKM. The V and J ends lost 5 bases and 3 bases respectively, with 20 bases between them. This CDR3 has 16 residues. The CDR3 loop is CASSPPRGARRYEQYF. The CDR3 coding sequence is TGTGCCAGCAGTCCACCCAGGGGAGCGCGTCGCTACGAGCAGTACTTC. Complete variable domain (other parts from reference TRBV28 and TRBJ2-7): DVKVTQSSRYLVKRTGEKVFLECVQDMDHENMFWYRQDPGLGLRLIYFSYDVKMKEKGDIPEGYSVSREKKERFSLILESASTNQTSMYLCASSPPRGARRYEQYFGPGTRLTVT.

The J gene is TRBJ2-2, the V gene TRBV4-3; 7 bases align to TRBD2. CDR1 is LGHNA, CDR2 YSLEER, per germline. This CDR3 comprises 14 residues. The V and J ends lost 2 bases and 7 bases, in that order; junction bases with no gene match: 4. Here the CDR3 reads CASSQPGLNGELFF. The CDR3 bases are TGCGCCAGCAGCCAACCGGGACTAAACGGGGAGCTGTTTTTT.

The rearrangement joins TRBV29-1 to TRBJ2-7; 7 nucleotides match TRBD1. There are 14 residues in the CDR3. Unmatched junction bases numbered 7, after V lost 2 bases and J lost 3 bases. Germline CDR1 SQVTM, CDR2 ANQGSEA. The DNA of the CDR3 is TGCAGCGTTGAAAGGAGACAGGGATACTACGAGCAGTACTTC. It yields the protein CSVERRQGYYEQYF.

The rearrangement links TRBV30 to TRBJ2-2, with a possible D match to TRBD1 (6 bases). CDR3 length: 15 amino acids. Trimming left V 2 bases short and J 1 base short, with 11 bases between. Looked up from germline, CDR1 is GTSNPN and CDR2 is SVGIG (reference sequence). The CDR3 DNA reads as TGTGCCTGGAGTAAAGCAGGGGTGAACACCGGGGAGCTGTTTTTT. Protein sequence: CAWSKAGVNTGELFF.

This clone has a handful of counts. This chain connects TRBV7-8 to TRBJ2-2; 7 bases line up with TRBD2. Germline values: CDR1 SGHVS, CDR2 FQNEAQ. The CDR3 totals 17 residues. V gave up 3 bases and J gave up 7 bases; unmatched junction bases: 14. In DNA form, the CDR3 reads TGTGCCAGCAGCTTGCCCCGGGGGGATACGAGGGGCGGGGAGCTGTTTTTT. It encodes CASSLPRGDTRGGELFF.

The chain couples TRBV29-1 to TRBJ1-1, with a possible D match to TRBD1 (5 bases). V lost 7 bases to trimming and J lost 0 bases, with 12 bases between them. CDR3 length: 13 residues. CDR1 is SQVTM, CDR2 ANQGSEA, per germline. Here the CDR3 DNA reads TGCAGCGCCAGCGACAGCTTGAACACTGAAGCTTTCTTT. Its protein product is CSASDSLNTEAFF.

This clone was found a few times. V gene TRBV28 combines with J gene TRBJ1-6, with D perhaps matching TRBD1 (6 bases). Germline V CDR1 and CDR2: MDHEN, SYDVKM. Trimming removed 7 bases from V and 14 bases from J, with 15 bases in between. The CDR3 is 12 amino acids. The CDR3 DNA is TGTGCCAGCACCTCACCCAGGGGATCCCTCCACTTT. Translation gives CASTSPRGSLHF.

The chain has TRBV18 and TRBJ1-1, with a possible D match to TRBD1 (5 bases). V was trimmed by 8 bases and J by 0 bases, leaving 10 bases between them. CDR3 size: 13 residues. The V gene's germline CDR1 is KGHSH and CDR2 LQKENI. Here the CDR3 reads CASADSLNTEAFF. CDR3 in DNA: TGTGCCAGCGCCGACAGCCTGAACACTGAAGCTTTCTTT.

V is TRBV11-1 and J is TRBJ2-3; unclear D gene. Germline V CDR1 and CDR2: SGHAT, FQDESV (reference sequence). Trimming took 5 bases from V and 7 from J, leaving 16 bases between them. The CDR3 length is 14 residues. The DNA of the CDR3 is TGTGCCAGCAGCCCAATGTTCGGGTTGCATACGCAGTATTTT. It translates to CASSPMFGLHTQYF.

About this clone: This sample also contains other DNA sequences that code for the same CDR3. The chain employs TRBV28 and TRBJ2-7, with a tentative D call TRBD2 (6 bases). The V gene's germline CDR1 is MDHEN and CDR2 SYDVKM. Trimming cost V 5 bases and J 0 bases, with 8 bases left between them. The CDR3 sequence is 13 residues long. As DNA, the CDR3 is TGTGCCAGCAGTGCGGGGAACTCCTACGAGCAGTACTTC. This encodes CASSAGNSYEQYF.

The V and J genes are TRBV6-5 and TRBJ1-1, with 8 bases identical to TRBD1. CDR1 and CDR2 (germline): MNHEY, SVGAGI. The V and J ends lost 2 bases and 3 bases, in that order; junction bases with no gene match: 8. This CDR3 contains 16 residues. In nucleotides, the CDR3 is TGTGCCAGCAGTTACGGGACGACAGGGGCGGACACTGAAGCTTTCTTT. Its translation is CASSYGTTGADTEAFF.

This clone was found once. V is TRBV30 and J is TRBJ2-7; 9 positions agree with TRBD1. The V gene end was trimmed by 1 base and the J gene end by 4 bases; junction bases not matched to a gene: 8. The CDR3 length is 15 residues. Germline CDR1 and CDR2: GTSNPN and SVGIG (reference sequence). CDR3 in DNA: TGTGCCTGGAGTGGAACAGGGGGCCTCAGTTACGAGCAGTACTTC. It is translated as CAWSGTGGLSYEQYF.

The CDR3 DNA is TGTGCCAGCAGCCGTCGGGGGGACCCCTACAATGAGCAGTTCTTC. Translated: CASSRRGDPYNEQFF. V usage is TRBV7-2 and J usage is TRBJ2-1, with 7 bases that match TRBD2. V lost 5 bases and J lost 2; bases outside the gene matches: 6. Per the germline V gene, CDR1 is SGHTA and CDR2 is FQGNSA. The CDR3 spans 15 residues.

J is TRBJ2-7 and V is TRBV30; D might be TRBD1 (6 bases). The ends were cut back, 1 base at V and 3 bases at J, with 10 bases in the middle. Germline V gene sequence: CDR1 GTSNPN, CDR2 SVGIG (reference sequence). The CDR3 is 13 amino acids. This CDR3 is CAWSGGHDYEQYF. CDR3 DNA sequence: TGTGCCTGGAGTGGGGGACATGACTACGAGCAGTACTTC.

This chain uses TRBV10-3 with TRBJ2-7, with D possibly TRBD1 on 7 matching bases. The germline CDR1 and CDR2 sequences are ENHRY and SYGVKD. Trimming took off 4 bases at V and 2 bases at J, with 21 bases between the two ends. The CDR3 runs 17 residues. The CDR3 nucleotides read TGTGCCATCAGTGGGGGGGCCGGGACAGCCAGGCCCTACGAGCAGTACTTC. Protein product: CAISGGAGTARPYEQYF.

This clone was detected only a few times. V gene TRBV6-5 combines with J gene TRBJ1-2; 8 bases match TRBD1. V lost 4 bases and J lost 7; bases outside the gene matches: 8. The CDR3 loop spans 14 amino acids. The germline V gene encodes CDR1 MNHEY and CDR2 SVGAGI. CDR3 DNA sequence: TGTGCCAGCAGTTCGTGGGACAGGACCCTTGGCTACACCTTC. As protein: CASSSWDRTLGYTF.